The 17 T cell receptor beta chains below all came from one sample that was sequenced in a study of blood T cell repertoires in COVID-19. The repertoire was sequenced with immunoSEQ multiplex PCR; TCRdb's copy has only in-frame clones and lacks some. Altogether about 83,000 clones are present, about nine tenths being singletons, with the ten largest covering around 2.9%. Sequencing used peripheral blood. These receptor sequences come from a woman between 45 and 60 years old with active or convalescent COVID-19.

This clone showed up just once. This chain links TRBV5-1 with TRBJ2-7; 8 bases are shared with TRBD1. Looked up from germline, CDR1 is SGHRS and CDR2 is YFSETQ. CDR3 size: 14 residues. V was clipped by 4 bases and J by 1 base; unmatched bases: 4. CDR3 sequence reads: CASSPDRVSYEQYF. CDR3 DNA: TGCGCCAGCAGCCCGGACAGGGTTTCCTACGAGCAGTACTTC. Complete variable domain (other parts from reference TRBV5-1 and TRBJ2-7): KAGVTQTPRYLIKTRGQQVTLSCSPISGHRSVSWYQQTPGQGLQFLFEYFSETQRNKGNFPGRFSGRQFSNSRSEMNVSTLELGDSALYLCASSPDRVSYEQYFGPGTRLTVT.

The chain recombines TRBV15 with TRBJ1-5; D is possibly TRBD1 (5 bases). Germline V gene lookup returns CDR1 LNHNV and CDR2 YYDKDF (reference sequence). Trimming took 4 bases from V and 4 from J, leaving 8 bases between them. CDR3 length equals 13 residues. CDR3 coding DNA: TGTGCCACCAGCACCCCAGGGAATCAGCCCCAGCATTTT. Protein: CATSTPGNQPQHF.

This clone has just one count. V and J are TRBV12-5 and TRBJ2-3, with 9 bases that match TRBD2. This CDR3 comprises 16 residues. V was pared by 1 base and J by 4 bases, with 6 bases of the junction left unmatched. In germline, CDR1 is LGHNT, CDR2 FRNRAP. The CDR3 DNA sequence: TGTGCTAGTGGTTTGGGGGTTAGCGGGGGCCCAGATACGCAGTATTTT. Amino acid sequence: CASGLGVSGGPDTQYF.

The chain is built from TRBV5-4 and TRBJ2-5; 7 bases align to TRBD1. Germline values: CDR1 SGHNT, CDR2 YYREEE (reference sequence). V lost 4 bases to trimming and J lost 4 bases; unmatched junction nucleotides: 7. The CDR3 loop spans 14 amino acids. DNA of the CDR3: TGTGCCAGCAGCACCGGGACAGCGAGAGAGACCCAGTACTTC. It codes for CASSTGTARETQYF.

The chain has TRBV3-1 (or the pseudogene TRBV3-2) and TRBJ2-2; D is possibly TRBD1 (6 bases). Trimming stripped 1 base from V and 1 base from J, with 7 bases between. Germline lookup yields CDR1 LGHDT and CDR2 YNNKEL (reference sequence). The length of the CDR3 is 15 residues. The CDR3 region has the DNA TGTGCCAGCAGCCAAGGGGGACAGAACACCGGGGAGCTGTTTTTT. Amino acids: CASSQGGQNTGELFF.

The chain carries TRBV27 and TRBJ1-2; possible D gene TRBD1, 6 bases. V was clipped by 8 bases and J by 4 bases, with 14 bases between them. The CDR3 extends over 13 amino acids. CDR1 and CDR2 from the germline V gene are MNHEY and SMNVEV (reference sequence). Here the CDR3 DNA reads TGTGCCAGCGGGCGCAGGGGTGGCTATGGCTACACCTTC. Translated, it gives CASGRRGGYGYTF.

The V and J genes are TRBV6-5 and TRBJ1-6; 7 bases map to TRBD1. The CDR3 is 14 residues long. Germline V gene lookup returns CDR1 MNHEY and CDR2 SVGAGI. J lost 11 bases, V lost 5 bases, and 9 bases had no gene match. The CDR3 is CASSRTGSRTPLHF. The DNA for the CDR3 is TGTGCCAGCAGTAGGACAGGATCCCGAACACCCCTCCACTTT.

The genes are TRBV11-3 and TRBJ2-5; possible D gene TRBD2, 7 bases. Germline V lookup: CDR1 SGHNT, CDR2 YENEEA. The CDR3 covers 16 residues. V was shortened by 5 bases and J by 5 bases, with 21 bases between the two germline ends. CDR3 loop: CASSPSDGGPLETQYF. Here the CDR3 DNA reads TGTGCCAGCAGCCCGTCCGACGGGGGGCCTTTGGAGACCCAGTACTTC.

The chain joins TRBV6-1 to TRBJ1-2, with D uncertain. The CDR3 is 15 amino acids. V lost 3 bases and J 4 bases, leaving 15 bases between the germline ends. CDR1 is MNHNS, CDR2 SASEGT, per germline. The CDR3 protein is CASSDLEEAIYGYTF. CDR3 nucleotides: TGTGCCAGCAGTGACCTAGAAGAGGCGATCTATGGCTACACCTTC.

V gene TRBV6-5 combines with J gene TRBJ1-1, with D unresolved. The CDR3 sequence is 16 residues long. Trimming took 3 bases from V and 1 from J, leaving 15 bases between them. Germline assignment: CDR1 MNHEY and CDR2 SVGAGI. CDR3 DNA: TGTGCCAGCAGTTATGGTCGGGGAAAGGCGAACACTGAAGCTTTCTTT. This codes for CASSYGRGKANTEAFF.

The CDR3 DNA reads as TGTGCCAGCTCCGTCGGGTCATCTGGAAACACCATATATTTT. This gives the protein CASSVGSSGNTIYF. The chain recombines TRBV18 with TRBJ1-3; the D is unclear. The CDR3 runs 14 residues. Looked up from germline, CDR1 is KGHSH and CDR2 is LQKENI. Between the trimmed V and J ends, which lost 6 bases and 1 base, there was a span of 10 bases.

The CDR3 bases are TGTGCCTGGGAGTTAGGCCACAGGGGGATCCCCCAGCATTTT. Its translation: CAWELGHRGIPQHF. The rearrangement uses TRBV30 and TRBJ1-5; TRBD1 agrees at 8 bases. The CDR3 consists of 14 residues. J lost 10 bases, V lost 5 bases, and 13 bases had no gene match. Per germline, CDR1 GTSNPN and CDR2 SVGIG (reference sequence).

The V and J genes are TRBV7-6 and TRBJ2-1, with 9 bases matching TRBD2. The CDR3 is 18 amino acids. The germline gives CDR1 SGHVS, CDR2 FNYEAQ. V trimming: 0 bases; J trimming: 8 bases; junction bases outside the gene matches: 14. The CDR3 reads CASSLAQYPSGVRDEQFF. The CDR3 region has the DNA TGTGCCAGCAGCTTAGCGCAATACCCTAGCGGGGTTCGGGATGAGCAGTTCTTC.

This rearrangement joins TRBV4-3 to TRBJ1-1, with D uncertain. Germline V CDR1 and CDR2: LGHNA, YSLEER. This CDR3 contains 16 residues. The V end was cut by 1 base, the J end by 5 bases, with 17 bases between. CDR3 sequence (DNA): TGCGCCAGCAGCCAAGGGCTACTCGGCGGAGAGACTGAAGCTTTCTTT. It specifies CASSQGLLGGETEAFF.

The chain joins TRBV11-2 to TRBJ2-3; the D is unclear. Germline V gives CDR1 SGHAT, CDR2 FQNNGV. The CDR3 extends over 13 amino acids. V dropped 3 bases and J dropped 5 bases, with 9 bases sitting between them. CDR3 amino acids: CASSFRLEDTQYF. Here the CDR3 DNA reads TGTGCCAGCAGCTTCCGACTTGAAGATACGCAGTATTTT. Supplemented by reference TRBV11-2 and TRBJ2-3, the full variable domain reads EAGVAQSPRYKIIEKRQSVAFWCNPISGHATLYWYQQILGQGPKLLIQFQNNGVVDDSQLPKDRFSAERLKGVDSTLKIQPAKLEDSAVYLCASSFRLEDTQYFGPGTRLTVL.

The chain combines TRBV5-1 with TRBJ1-1; 7 nucleotides line up with TRBD1. V was pared by 0 bases and J by 4 bases, with 3 bases of the junction left unmatched. In germline, CDR1 is SGHRS, CDR2 YFSETQ. The CDR3 is 14 residues long. The CDR3 bases are TGCGCCAGCAGCTTGGAATCAGGGGGCACTGAAGCTTTCTTT. This translates into CASSLESGGTEAFF.

This chain joins TRBV14 and TRBJ1-4, with 7 bases aligning to TRBD1. The CDR3 contains 16 residues. Trimming removed 2 bases from V and 7 bases from J; junction bases left unmatched: 10. Germline V gene data show CDR1 as SGHDN and CDR2 as FVKESK. The CDR3 reads CASSQKRQGSTEKLFF. The CDR3 DNA sequence: TGTGCCAGCAGCCAAAAAAGACAGGGTAGTACTGAAAAACTGTTTTTT.